These 22 T cell receptor beta chains originate from one sample sequenced in a study of cytomegalovirus exposure and HLA in healthy donors. Amplification used 60 Vbeta primers and 13 Jbeta primers. The table came from immunoSEQ multiplex PCR; TCRdb's copy has only in-frame clones and leaves some out. The sample's table shows roughly 120,000 clones. The specimen was PBMCs. These receptors were obtained from a man between 35 and 55 years old in good health and CMV-seronegative.

This rearrangement joins TRBV25-1 to TRBJ2-2; possibly TRBD2 for D (5 bases). V shed 1 base and J shed 5 bases, with 14 bases lying between them. CDR3 length: 16 residues. Germline V CDR1 and CDR2: MGHDK, SYGVNS. The CDR3 is CASSEWSAGGTGELFF. The CDR3 nucleotides are TGTGCCAGCAGTGAATGGTCCGCGGGTGGGACCGGGGAGCTGTTTTTT.

The rearrangement links TRBV28 to TRBJ2-5; TRBD1 aligns across 7 bases. The CDR3 is 14 residues long. V shed 6 bases and J 4 bases; nucleotides not matched to a gene: 8. Looked up from germline, CDR1 is MDHEN and CDR2 is SYDVKM. The CDR3 nucleotides read TGTGCCAGCAGCCCAAGGACAGGTTCAGAGACCCAGTACTTC. Translating gives CASSPRTGSETQYF. Supplemented by reference TRBV28 and TRBJ2-5, the full variable domain reads DVKVTQSSRYLVKRTGEKVFLECVQDMDHENMFWYRQDPGLGLRLIYFSYDVKMKEKGDIPEGYSVSREKKERFSLILESASTNQTSMYLCASSPRTGSETQYFGPGTRLLVL.

The chain carries TRBV4-3 and TRBJ2-1; D is perhaps TRBD1 (5 bases). This CDR3 comprises 16 residues. V was pared by 1 base and J by 8 bases, with 18 bases between. CDR1 and CDR2 (germline): LGHNA, YSLEER. CDR3 protein: CASSQAPYSQGYEQFF. The CDR3 nucleotides are TGCGCCAGCAGCCAAGCCCCCTACTCTCAGGGTTATGAGCAGTTCTTC.

Remarks on this clone: One end of the junction fails to match germline, which may point to a read error. This sequence joins TRBV7-7 and TRBJ2-5; a weak D match, TRBD1 (5 bases). The CDR3 runs 14 residues. The germline V gene encodes CDR1 SSHAT and CDR2 FNYEAQ (reference sequence). DNA of the CDR3: TGTGCTAGCAGCCGGCGACAGCACCAAGAGACCCAGTACTTC. Amino acid sequence: CASSRRQHQETQYF.

The chain couples TRBV7-3 to TRBJ2-5, with 8 bases aligning to TRBD2. This CDR3 is 15 amino acids long. The V gene end was trimmed by 3 bases and the J gene end by 5 bases; junction bases not matched to a gene: 8. CDR1 and CDR2 from the germline V gene are SGHTA and FQGTGA. In DNA, the CDR3 is TGTGCCAGCAGCTTTAGCGGGATGGAATCGGAGACCCAGTACTTC. This translates into CASSFSGMESETQYF.

The chain uses TRBV11-2 and TRBJ1-1; 8 bases align to TRBD1. Germline CDR1 and CDR2: SGHAT and FQNNGV. V was pared by 5 bases and J by 4 bases, with 9 bases of the junction left unmatched. The CDR3 consists of 15 residues. CDR3 DNA: TGTGCCAGCAGCCGGACAGGGATTGGCGGCACTGAAGCTTTCTTT. Its protein product is CASSRTGIGGTEAFF. The full variable domain, in which reference TRBV11-2 and TRBJ1-1 provide the parts outside the CDR3, is EAGVAQSPRYKIIEKRQSVAFWCNPISGHATLYWYQQILGQGPKLLIQFQNNGVVDDSQLPKDRFSAERLKGVDSTLKIQPAKLEDSAVYLCASSRTGIGGTEAFFGQGTRLTVV.

This chain joins TRBV30 and TRBJ2-3; 11 bases line up with TRBD2. V shed 2 bases and J 6 bases; nucleotides not matched to a gene: 13. The CDR3 spans 17 residues. Germline values: CDR1 GTSNPN, CDR2 SVGIG (reference sequence). CDR3: CAWSFTRLAGQEDTQYF. For the CDR3, the DNA is TGTGCCTGGAGTTTTACAAGACTAGCGGGACAGGAGGATACGCAGTATTTT.

The genes are TRBV2 and TRBJ1-1, with TRBD1 matching 7 bases. Trimming cost V 7 bases and J 4 bases; bases outside gene matches: 9. CDR3 length equals 14 residues. From germline, CDR1 is SNHLY and CDR2 FYNNEI. CDR3 amino acids: CASTRQGGFTEAFF. CDR3 DNA: TGTGCCAGCACTAGACAGGGAGGATTCACTGAAGCTTTCTTT.

V usage is TRBV7-9 and J usage is TRBJ2-3, with TRBD2 matching over 10 bases. The CDR3 has 17 amino acids. Germline V lookup: CDR1 SEHNR, CDR2 FQNEAQ (reference sequence). J gave up 5 bases and V 3 bases, and 11 bases lay outside the gene matches. In nucleotides, the CDR3 is TGTGCCAGCAGCTTGGGGGGAAGCGGGAGGGCCGGAGATACGCAGTATTTT. The encoded protein is CASSLGGSGRAGDTQYF.

The chain employs TRBV7-9 and TRBJ2-7; D remains ambiguous. V shed 3 bases and J shed 5 bases, with 8 bases lying between them. Germline CDR1 is SEHNR and CDR2 is FQNEAQ (reference sequence). CDR3 length equals 12 residues. CDR3 nucleotides: TGTGCCAGCAGCTTTGGTCGGGACGAGCAGTACTTC. Protein sequence: CASSFGRDEQYF.

CDR3 DNA: TGTGCCAGCAGTTTAGTGGGGCAGGACCCCTACGAGCAGTACTTC. Translated, it gives CASSLVGQDPYEQYF. The rearrangement uses TRBV27 and TRBJ2-7, with D perhaps TRBD1 (5 bases). In germline, CDR1 is MNHEY, CDR2 SMNVEV (reference sequence). Deletions cut 2 bases from V and 2 bases from J, with 13 bases between. CDR3 length equals 15 residues.

The chain uses TRBV5-4 and TRBJ2-2; D not certain. The ends were cut back, 0 bases at V and 7 bases at J, with 7 bases in the middle. This CDR3 has 13 residues. Germline lookup yields CDR1 SGHNT and CDR2 YYREEE (reference sequence). The CDR3 DNA reads TGTGCCAGCAGCTTGGTGGCAAGCGGGGAGCTGTTTTTT. Translation gives CASSLVASGELFF.

This rearrangement joins TRBV5-1 to TRBJ2-1, with 15 bases that match TRBD2. Trimming cost V 4 bases and J 6 bases; bases outside gene matches: 2. This CDR3 comprises 15 residues. The germline CDR1 and CDR2 sequences are SGHRS and YFSETQ. The CDR3: CASSRGLAGGNEQFF. The CDR3 DNA is TGCGCCAGCAGCCGGGGACTAGCGGGGGGCAATGAGCAGTTCTTC.

The chain couples TRBV27 to TRBJ2-1; TRBD2 agrees at 12 bases. Germline trimming cut 2 bases from V and 10 bases from J; bases unmatched to any gene: 9. Germline V gene sequence: CDR1 MNHEY, CDR2 SMNVEV (reference sequence). This CDR3 comprises 16 residues. This CDR3 reads CASSLALAGGPWEQFF. The CDR3 DNA follows: TGTGCCAGCAGTTTAGCTCTAGCGGGAGGGCCTTGGGAGCAGTTCTTC.

Of note for this clone: The junction does not match germline at one end; this may be a read error. The V call is TRBV29-1, the J call TRBJ2-5; TRBD1 matches 8 bases. This CDR3 has 13 amino acids. The germline gives CDR1 SQVTM, CDR2 ANQGSEA. For the CDR3, the DNA is TGCAGCAACACCGGGACAGGCCAAGGGACCCAGTACTTC. Its translation is CSNTGTGQGTQYF.

The rearrangement joins TRBV6-1 to TRBJ1-1; D might be TRBD1 (5 bases). V was pared by 11 bases and J by 4 bases, with 20 bases between. The length of the CDR3 is 14 residues. Looked up from germline, CDR1 is MNHNS and CDR2 is SASEGT. The CDR3 sequence: CACGTEPGGTEAFF. CDR3 sequence (DNA): TGTGCCTGCGGGACGGAGCCCGGTGGCACTGAAGCTTTCTTT.

The chain couples TRBV28 to TRBJ1-3; 8 nucleotides line up with TRBD1. V lost 2 bases, J lost 3 bases, and 0 bases stayed unmatched. The germline CDR1 and CDR2 sequences are MDHEN and SYDVKM. This CDR3 is 14 amino acids long. CDR3 region: CASSLGQGGNTIYF. CDR3 coding DNA: TGTGCCAGCAGTTTAGGACAGGGTGGAAACACCATATATTTT.

The chain combines TRBV5-6 with TRBJ1-2; 8 bases are shared with TRBD1. After removal of 2 bases from V and 7 bases from J, the junction contained 7 bases not matched to a gene. The CDR3 is made up of 14 amino acids. Germline loops: CDR1 SGHDT, CDR2 YYEEEE. CDR3: CASSFGSRGPGYTF. CDR3 nucleotide sequence: TGTGCCAGCAGCTTCGGGAGCAGGGGGCCTGGCTACACCTTC. Based on the CDR3 plus reference TRBV5-6 and TRBJ1-2, the full variable domain is DAGVTQSPTHLIKTRGQQVTLRCSPKSGHDTVSWYQQALGQGPQFIFQYYEEEERQRGNFPDRFSGHQFPNYSSELNVNALLLGDSALYLCASSFGSRGPGYTFGSGTRLTVV.

The chain couples TRBV7-2 to TRBJ1-5; no clear D gene. Germline lookup yields CDR1 SGHTA and CDR2 FQGNSA. This CDR3 comprises 14 residues. The germline V and J ends were trimmed by 2 bases and 3 bases, with 8 bases remaining between them. The DNA of the CDR3 is TGTGCCAGCAGCTTAAGGAGCAACAATCAGCCCCAGCATTTT. Translation gives CASSLRSNNQPQHF.

The rearrangement uses TRBV5-1 and TRBJ1-3; D gene ambiguous. The CDR3 sequence is 18 residues long. V was shortened by 4 bases and J by 0 bases, with 20 bases between the two germline ends. Looked up from germline, CDR1 is SGHRS and CDR2 is YFSETQ. This CDR3 is CASSDLLIAGSSGNTIYF. The DNA for the CDR3 is TGCGCCAGCAGCGACTTACTCATCGCGGGAAGCTCTGGAAACACCATATATTTT.

The chain uses TRBV10-3 and TRBJ1-3, with D unclear. In germline, CDR1 is ENHRY, CDR2 SYGVKD. V lost 2 bases to trimming and J lost 4 bases, with 12 bases between them. This CDR3 contains 15 residues. The CDR3 DNA is TGTGCCATCAGTGAGAGTCCCCAGACAGGAAACACCATATATTTT. This codes for CAISESPQTGNTIYF.

The V call is TRBV28, the J call TRBJ2-5, with D maybe TRBD1 (5 bases). Germline assignment: CDR1 MDHEN and CDR2 SYDVKM. The CDR3 has 16 residues. V was pared by 5 bases and J by 3 bases, with 19 bases between. Written as DNA, the CDR3 is TGTGCCAGCAGTCTCCGAGCCCAGACAGTAAAAGAGACCCAGTACTTC. Translated, it gives CASSLRAQTVKETQYF.